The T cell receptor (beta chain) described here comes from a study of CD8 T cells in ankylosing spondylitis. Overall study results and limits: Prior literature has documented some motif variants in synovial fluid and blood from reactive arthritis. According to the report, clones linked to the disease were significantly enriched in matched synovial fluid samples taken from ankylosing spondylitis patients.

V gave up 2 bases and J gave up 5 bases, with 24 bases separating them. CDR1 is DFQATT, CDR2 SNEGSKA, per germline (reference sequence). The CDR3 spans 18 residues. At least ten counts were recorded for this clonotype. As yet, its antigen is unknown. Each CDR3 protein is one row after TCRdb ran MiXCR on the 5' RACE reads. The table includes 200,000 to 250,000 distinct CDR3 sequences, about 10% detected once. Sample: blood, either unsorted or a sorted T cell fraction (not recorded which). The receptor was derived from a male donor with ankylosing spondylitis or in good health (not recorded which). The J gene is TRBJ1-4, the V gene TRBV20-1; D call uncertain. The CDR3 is CSARPSRVPATWNEKLFF. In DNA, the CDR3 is TGCAGTGCTAGACCATCTCGAGTTCCGGCCACTTGGAATGAAAAACTGTTTTTT.